The rows below give T cell receptor beta chains drawn from one sample of a study of technical replicates of blood from several donors. Repertoires were generated with immunoSEQ multiplex PCR, while TCRdb's copy carries only in-frame clones and drops some. The sample shows 60,000 to 95,000 clones, roughly 91% of them seen only once. Sequenced: T cells isolated from PBMCs. The receptors were gathered from a human donor in good health. Some clones in this sample may be carry-over from other donors' samples. Each CDR3 is given with its conserved first and last residue. A D gene is named only where the DNA matches it firmly. Expanded clones get a size class; other rows say once, few or many, or leave the size out.

j_gene: TRBJ2-3; v_gene: TRBV7-9; abundance: -; d_gene: TRBD2; CDR3nt: TGTGCCAGCAGCTCCGAGCGGGACTTTGTAACAGATACGCAGTATTTT; CDR3aa: CASSSERDFVTDTQYF
j_gene: TRBJ1-2; v_gene: TRBV28; abundance: -; d_gene: -; CDR3nt: TGTGCCAGCAGTTTATATCTGGGCTCCGACGGCTACACCTTC; CDR3aa: CASSLYLGSDGYTF
j_gene: TRBJ1-5; v_gene: TRBV18; abundance: -; d_gene: TRBD1; CDR3nt: TGTGCCAGCTCACCAAACACAGGGGGCGGTAGCAATCAGCCCCAGCATTTT; CDR3aa: CASSPNTGGGSNQPQHF
j_gene: TRBJ1-2; v_gene: TRBV9; abundance: once; d_gene: -; CDR3nt: TGTGCCAGCAGCGGGACAACTTATGGCTACACCTTC; CDR3aa: CASSGTTYGYTF
j_gene: TRBJ2-7; v_gene: TRBV6-1; abundance: -; d_gene: TRBD1; CDR3nt: TGTGCCAGCAGCCTAGGACAGGGCTACGAGCAGTACTTC; CDR3aa: CASSLGQGYEQYF
j_gene: TRBJ2-5; v_gene: TRBV7-6; abundance: -; d_gene: TRBD2; CDR3nt: TGTGCCAGCAGCCAAAGGACTAGTTTAGAGACCCAGTACTTC; CDR3aa: CASSQRTSLETQYF
j_gene: TRBJ2-7; v_gene: TRBV27; abundance: -; d_gene: TRBD1; CDR3nt: TGTGCCAGCAGTGTAACGAGACAGGGGGCTCCCTACGAGCAGTACTTC; CDR3aa: CASSVTRQGAPYEQYF
j_gene: TRBJ2-5; v_gene: TRBV2; abundance: -; d_gene: TRBD2; CDR3nt: TGTGCCAGCACCCCCGGACTAGCGGGGGGAGAGACCCAGTACTTC; CDR3aa: CASTPGLAGGETQYF
j_gene: TRBJ1-5; v_gene: TRBV6-5; abundance: -; d_gene: -; CDR3nt: TGTGCCAGCAGTTCCCGACAGGCTAATAGCAATCAGCCCCAGCATTTT; CDR3aa: CASSSRQANSNQPQHF
j_gene: TRBJ1-2; v_gene: TRBV12-5; abundance: -; d_gene: -; CDR3nt: TGTGCTAGTGGTTTGGATGCAGGGTATGAAGATGGCTACACCTTC; CDR3aa: CASGLDAGYEDGYTF
j_gene: TRBJ1-2; v_gene: TRBV28; abundance: -; d_gene: TRBD1; CDR3nt: TGTGCCAGCAGACCCCGTCGGGACAGGGGAGGGTTGGGCTATGGCTACACCTTC; CDR3aa: CASRPRRDRGGLGYGYTF
j_gene: TRBJ1-4; v_gene: TRBV30; abundance: -; d_gene: -; CDR3nt: TGTGCCTGGAACAGCGGGGGAGAAAAACTGTTTTTT; CDR3aa: CAWNSGGEKLFF
j_gene: TRBJ2-1; v_gene: TRBV7-9; abundance: -; d_gene: TRBD1; CDR3nt: TGTGCCAGCAGCTCCAGCACGGGACAGGATACGTTTGGGCAGTTCTTC; CDR3aa: CASSSSTGQDTFGQFF
j_gene: TRBJ2-5; v_gene: TRBV4-2; abundance: -; d_gene: TRBD2; CDR3nt: TGTGCCAGCAGCCAACGGTCTAGCGGGGGGGCCACGGTCGAGACCCAGTACTTC; CDR3aa: CASSQRSSGGATVETQYF
j_gene: TRBJ2-7; v_gene: TRBV6-1; abundance: -; d_gene: TRBD2; CDR3nt: TGTGCCAGCAGTGAACTAGCGGGGGCTTCGGGATCCTACGAGCAGTACTTC; CDR3aa: CASSELAGASGSYEQYF
j_gene: TRBJ2-5; v_gene: TRBV11-2; abundance: few; d_gene: -; CDR3nt: TGTGCCAGCAGCTTAGGAGTGACCCAGTACTTC; CDR3aa: CASSLGVTQYF
j_gene: TRBJ2-2; v_gene: TRBV29-1; abundance: -; d_gene: -; CDR3nt: TGCAGCGTTGAGGGCAGGGGAGTGAACACCGGGGAGCTGTTTTTT; CDR3aa: CSVEGRGVNTGELFF
j_gene: TRBJ1-5; v_gene: TRBV6-6; abundance: -; d_gene: -; CDR3nt: TGTGCCAGCAGACAGACAGAGGATCAGCCCCAGCATTTT; CDR3aa: CASRQTEDQPQHF
j_gene: TRBJ2-1; v_gene: TRBV5-1; abundance: -; d_gene: -; CDR3nt: TGCGCCAGCAGCTTGGTCAACAATGAGCAGTTCTTC; CDR3aa: CASSLVNNEQFF
j_gene: TRBJ2-6; v_gene: TRBV28; abundance: -; d_gene: TRBD2; CDR3nt: TGTGCCAGCACTAGGCGGGAGGGCCGTGGTGGGGCCAACGTCCTGACTTTC; CDR3aa: CASTRREGRGGANVLTF
j_gene: TRBJ1-2; v_gene: TRBV2; abundance: -; d_gene: -; CDR3nt: TGTGCCAGCAGTGAACCCGGCGGCTATGGCTACACCTTC; CDR3aa: CASSEPGGYGYTF
j_gene: TRBJ2-5; v_gene: TRBV29-1; abundance: -; d_gene: -; CDR3nt: TGCAGCGTTGACGGTGCCGCCGAGACCCAGTACTTC; CDR3aa: CSVDGAAETQYF
j_gene: TRBJ1-1; v_gene: TRBV19; abundance: few; d_gene: TRBD1; CDR3nt: TGTGCCAGTGGGACAGGGAGGACTGAAGCTTTCTTT; CDR3aa: CASGTGRTEAFF
j_gene: TRBJ2-7; v_gene: TRBV27; abundance: -; d_gene: -; CDR3nt: TGTGCCAGCAGTTTTGGGCTATATGGGCAGTACTTC; CDR3aa: CASSFGLYGQYF
j_gene: TRBJ2-4; v_gene: TRBV7-2; abundance: -; d_gene: -; CDR3nt: TGTGCCAGCAGCGAAGCACTAGCCAAAAACATTCAGTACTTC; CDR3aa: CASSEALAKNIQYF
j_gene: TRBJ2-7; v_gene: TRBV6-1; abundance: -; d_gene: -; CDR3nt: TGTGCCAGCATGGCCGGGGGGCAGTACTTC; CDR3aa: CASMAGGQYF
j_gene: TRBJ1-4; v_gene: TRBV30; abundance: -; d_gene: -; CDR3nt: TGTGCCTGGAGTGTACACGGGTTAACTAATGAAAAACTGTTTTTT; CDR3aa: CAWSVHGLTNEKLFF
j_gene: TRBJ2-2; v_gene: TRBV30; abundance: -; d_gene: -; CDR3nt: TGTGCCTGGAGTGTATACATGCAGGCCACCGGGGAGCTGTTTTTT; CDR3aa: CAWSVYMQATGELFF
j_gene: TRBJ2-7; v_gene: TRBV6-5; abundance: -; d_gene: TRBD2; CDR3nt: TGTGCCAGCAGCCAACACTTGGCGGGAGGGCCTCAGCAGTACTTC; CDR3aa: CASSQHLAGGPQQYF
j_gene: TRBJ2-5; v_gene: TRBV13; abundance: once; d_gene: TRBD2; CDR3nt: TGTGCCAGCAGCGCTAGCCTACTAGCGGGGGGAGAGACCCAGTACTTC; CDR3aa: CASSASLLAGGETQYF
j_gene: TRBJ1-4; v_gene: TRBV12-5; abundance: -; d_gene: -; CDR3nt: TGTGCTAGTGGTTTGGTACGGGGGGTAAGGGAAAAACTGTTTTTT; CDR3aa: CASGLVRGVREKLFF
j_gene: TRBJ2-7; v_gene: TRBV6-1; abundance: -; d_gene: -; CDR3nt: TGTGCCAGCAAGAGGTTGGGGGACTCCAGGTTC; CDR3aa: CASKRLGDSRF
j_gene: TRBJ1-2; v_gene: TRBV6-1; abundance: few; d_gene: -; CDR3nt: TGTGCCAGCACGGACACTGTCTATGGCTACACCTTC; CDR3aa: CASTDTVYGYTF
j_gene: TRBJ1-2; v_gene: TRBV2; abundance: -; d_gene: -; CDR3nt: TGTGCCAGCAGTACCGAGACAACCTCTAACTATGGCTACACCTTC; CDR3aa: CASSTETTSNYGYTF
j_gene: TRBJ1-2; v_gene: TRBV6-6; abundance: -; d_gene: -; CDR3nt: TGTGCCAGCAGTTATGGGCCAAGGAACTATGGCTACACCTTC; CDR3aa: CASSYGPRNYGYTF
j_gene: TRBJ2-2; v_gene: TRBV25-1; abundance: few; d_gene: -; CDR3nt: TGTGCCAGCAGTGAACACCAGAAAATCACCGGGGAGCTGTTTTTT; CDR3aa: CASSEHQKITGELFF
j_gene: TRBJ2-7; v_gene: TRBV27; abundance: -; d_gene: -; CDR3nt: TGTGCCAGCAGTTTATTTGGTACAGGCGGGATTAACGTCCCCTACGAGCAGTACTTC; CDR3aa: CASSLFGTGGINVPYEQYF
j_gene: TRBJ1-4; v_gene: TRBV5-4; abundance: -; d_gene: -; CDR3nt: TGTGCCAGCAGCTTGGGGGGCCCGGGCATACATTCTGAAAAACTGTTTTTT; CDR3aa: CASSLGGPGIHSEKLFF
j_gene: TRBJ1-2; v_gene: TRBV18; abundance: -; d_gene: TRBD1; CDR3nt: TGTGCCAGCTCAAATTCCTTGGGACAGGGGGCTTCTGGCTACACCTTC; CDR3aa: CASSNSLGQGASGYTF
j_gene: TRBJ2-1; v_gene: TRBV5-1; abundance: -; d_gene: TRBD1; CDR3nt: TGCGCCAGCAGAAGGGACAGGGTTTTTGAGCAGTTCTTC; CDR3aa: CASRRDRVFEQFF
j_gene: TRBJ2-3; v_gene: TRBV18; abundance: -; d_gene: TRBD1; CDR3nt: TGTGCCAGTAGAACGCAGGGGGCATGGGGCACAGATACGCAGTATTTT; CDR3aa: CASRTQGAWGTDTQYF
j_gene: TRBJ2-7; v_gene: TRBV28; abundance: -; d_gene: TRBD2; CDR3nt: TGTGCCAGCAGTTCGACTAGCGTCTTGAAAGAGCAGTACTTC; CDR3aa: CASSSTSVLKEQYF
j_gene: TRBJ2-7; v_gene: TRBV13; abundance: -; d_gene: TRBD2; CDR3nt: TGTGCCAGCAGCTCGAGCGGGGGGATTCCCTCCTACGAGCAGTACTTC; CDR3aa: CASSSSGGIPSYEQYF
j_gene: TRBJ2-7; v_gene: TRBV6-1; abundance: -; d_gene: TRBD1; CDR3nt: TGTGCCAGCAGGAACCCTCCACAGGGGCCCTACGAGCAGTACTTC; CDR3aa: CASRNPPQGPYEQYF
j_gene: TRBJ1-6; v_gene: TRBV10-3; abundance: once; d_gene: -; CDR3nt: TGTGCCATCAGAAGGGAGAGCTCCTATAATTCACCCCTCCACTTT; CDR3aa: CAIRRESSYNSPLHF